This T cell receptor beta chain came from a study of CD8 T cells in cerebrospinal fluid in Alzheimer's disease (dated by TCRdb to about 2020). Looking at the study overall: CSF T cell clonal expansion was assessed with two single-cell approaches: plate-based nested PCR sequencing and droplet-based sequencing. The study examined whether cerebrospinal fluid from healthy elderly individuals and from patients with neurodegenerative disease contained clonally expanded T cells. In the droplet-based CSF analysis comparing patients with controls, there were roughly nine healthy controls (roughly 11,000 cells) and roughly nine patients with MCI or Alzheimer's disease (more than 9,500 cells). A total of about 26 samples were covered by the CSF gene-expression analysis, which included Parkinson's disease patients. The research as a whole found: The EBV-specific clones were neither the most highly expanded clones nor enriched among patients. It was cautioned by the authors that a causal link between EBV and Alzheimer's disease is not established by the detection of EBV-specific TCRs in CSF. In pooled data, a highly expanded clone (at least 3% of TCRs) was found in 1 of 10 healthy subjects versus 4 of 6 Alzheimer's patients. Only samples with detectable clones went into the overall clonality comparison: about eleven healthy, 5 MCI, 5 AD, and 6 PD. Compared with controls, patients with MCI or Alzheimer's disease had a higher percentage of their CSF TCRs made up by the single largest clone.

Library method: 10x single-cell sequencing. CSF cells were profiled with 10X Genomics single-cell V(D)J and 5' gene-expression libraries. CSF single-cell TCR libraries were sequenced on an Illumina NextSeq550. From the authors' description of their analysis: After V(D)J reads were mapped to the vdj-GRCh38 alts ensemble 2.0.0 reference, the Cell Ranger vdj pipeline was used to analyse the reads. Clonotypes were defined as cell barcodes sharing the same set of productive CDR3 nucleotide sequences. Clonotype information was added to Seurat v3.0 gene-expression metadata to link clonality with transcriptional profiles. Any CSF cell with more than 1,800 genes, more than 7,500 UMIs or more than 10% mitochondrial reads was removed. CDR3-beta sequences were compared against VDJdb to identify TCRs with known antigen specificity. Only TCRs with complete alpha and beta chains were included in the network analysis of clone sharing, which used the R package qgraph. The reads went through TCRdb reprocessing, and each CDR3 protein sequence gets one entry with no DNA. What appears here as the V and J calls and clone size reflects TCRdb's work, not the paper's. The sample's own table lists 1,300 to 1,500 distinct CDR3 sequences. Roughly a fifth of the sample comes from the top ten.

From the cysteine up to the phenylalanine, the CDR3 has a length of 14 residues. The nucleotide record is missing. According to the germline V gene (reference sequence), CDR1 reads SGHNT and CDR2 reads YYREEE. No count is recorded, yet this clonotype rates as large (0.1 to 1%) from its frequency. The antigen it recognizes is unknown. Acute infectious disease was absent in all participants, and all participants were in good physical condition. Neurodegeneration in patients was confirmed with biomarkers including neurofilament, amyloid-beta and tau. A live/dead marker was used to sort live CSF cells for droplet-based sequencing. CSF was obtained by lumbar puncture, and immune cells were pelleted by centrifugation at 300g. CSF samples were checked for red blood cells, and any sample contaminated with blood was excluded. CSF cells were cryopreserved in freezing medium, frozen overnight at -80 degrees C, and subsequently stored in liquid nitrogen. Before analysis, CSF samples had been stored for less than six months.

The specimen sequenced was cerebrospinal fluid. This TCR was recovered from a human donor with mild cognitive impairment. The rearranged chain carries TRBV5-4 and TRBJ1-1. CDR3 sequence: CASSFELADTEAFF.